The clone carrying this T cell receptor (beta chain) was detected only a few times. The sample comes from a study of OX40 agonist ivuxolimab in advanced cancers. A history of autoimmune disease or systemic immunosuppression excluded patients. V lost 2 bases and J 0 bases, leaving 3 bases between the germline ends. CDR3 size: 12 residues. Germline loops: CDR1 SGHRS, CDR2 YFSETQ. TCRdb's table, derived via immunoSEQ multiplex PCR, lists solely in-frame clones and lacks some. The data show about 51,000 clones, about nine tenths seen once. The chain has TRBV5-1 and TRBJ2-7; D is unresolved. The source of this sequence is an adult with an advanced solid tumor such as melanoma, head and neck, liver or kidney cancer. The source was CD4+ or CD8+ T cells sorted from blood, collected in a trial of the OX40 agonist ivuxolimab. The CDR3 reads CASSFDSYEQYF. The CDR3 DNA follows: TGCGCCAGCAGCTTTGACTCCTACGAGCAGTACTTC. Together with reference TRBV5-1 and TRBJ2-7, the CDR3 gives the full variable domain: KAGVTQTPRYLIKTRGQQVTLSCSPISGHRSVSWYQQTPGQGLQFLFEYFSETQRNKGNFPGRFSGRQFSNSRSEMNVSTLELGDSALYLCASSFDSYEQYFGPGTRLTVT.